The present TCR beta chain was sequenced within a study of T cell responses to AZD1222 COVID-19 vaccine (dated by TCRdb to about 2021). Describing the broader study: AZD1222 recipients whose second dose came at about 4 weeks and those whose second dose came at about 12 weeks were combined into one group, since spike-specific TCR depth and breadth did not differ between the two schedules. A total of 230 to 250 trial participants underwent TCR sequencing, of whom 207 received two doses of AZD1222 and 26 received two doses of the MenACWY control vaccine. Trial participants were enrolled by age into subgroups of 18-55, 56-69 and 70-plus years, and roughly 160, 29 and 62 TCR-sequenced participants, respectively, were included in these subgroups. Study-wide conclusions, independent of this receptor: In the small 56-69-year group, the increase in depth fell short of significance, most likely because of low power. CD4 TCRs associated with the vaccine covered the entire spike protein, and the dominant responses were in regions 160-218 and 743-854. Conclusions about previously exposed vaccinees were limited because only a handful of AZD1222 recipients were SARS-CoV-2 seropositive at baseline. A significant rise in spike-specific TCR breadth and depth was observed after two AZD1222 doses relative to day 0 and relative to MenACWY recipients. Because no day 14 peak-response samples were available, the repertoires could be characterized only after the peak T cell response. Epitopes outside the regions mutated in the B.1.351 and B.1.1.7 variants were reportedly recognized by nearly half of the unique spike-specific TCRs. Participants were mostly white British, with more females than males. The authors suggested clonal diversity may have been underestimated.

The CDR3 regions of human TCRbeta chains were analyzed by immunosequencing. The paper's processing steps were these. Repertoire TCRs were checked for matches against a reference library of SARS-CoV-2-specific TCRs that had been generated using the MIRA antigen-specificity platform. Breadth was defined as the fraction of unique TCRs that were SARS-CoV-2-associated. Depth was defined as the fraction of total T cells that were SARS-CoV-2-associated. Using the MIRA data, each spike-specific TCR was assigned both to the spike region to which the TCR was reactive and to a CD4 or CD8 class. Log10-transformed breadth and depth values were compared by one-way ANOVA with Sidak's multiple comparisons tests. TCRdb provides this immuneACCESS table in a form limited to in-frame rearrangements. Some clones are lacking; in checked studies, under half of them reflect an unresolved V gene, and why the rest are absent is not known. V and J calls and clone size follow that table, whereas D and trimming were derived from the DNA. The sample includes roughly 170,000 clones, with almost 90% observed a single time. Less than 0.55% of the sample lies in the top ten.

What this sample's time point label stands for: baseline before first vaccination. Vaccinee samples came from UK trials COV001 and COV002, including a single-blind randomized controlled phase 2/3 trial of AZD1222 (ChAdOx1 nCoV-19) in healthy adults. For TCRbeta chain sequencing, PBMC samples were collected from trial participants at day 0 and at day 28 after the second dose. Via the germline V gene, CDR1 is KGHDR and CDR2 SFDVKD. The CDR3, from cysteine to phenylalanine, totals 16 residues. Only the CDR3 portion is preserved as DNA: 48 bases, with reading frame beginning at the first base. Here V drops 1 base and J drops 2 bases, and the junction holds 3 bases not matched to any gene. This clone has a single count. Its antigen remains undetermined. Base-call qualities are not available, and no considerably larger clone is one nucleotide away.

This receptor was obtained from an adult in good health. The V gene is TRBV24-1 and the J gene is TRBJ2-3; 9 bases in between match TRBD2. Sequenced material: peripheral blood, taken on day 0 of AZD1222 vaccination. The DNA sequence reads TGTGCCACCAGTGATTTTAGCGGGGGATTCACAGATACGCAGTATTTT. Its product reads: CATSDFSGGFTDTQYF.